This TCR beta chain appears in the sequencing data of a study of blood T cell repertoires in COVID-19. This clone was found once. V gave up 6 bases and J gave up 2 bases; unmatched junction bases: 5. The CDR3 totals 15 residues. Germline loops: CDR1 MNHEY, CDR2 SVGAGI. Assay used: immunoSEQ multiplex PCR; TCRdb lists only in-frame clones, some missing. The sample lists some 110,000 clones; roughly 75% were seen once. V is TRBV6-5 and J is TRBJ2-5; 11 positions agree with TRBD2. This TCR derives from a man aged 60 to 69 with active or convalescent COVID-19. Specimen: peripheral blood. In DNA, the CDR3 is TGTGCCAGCAGCCTTCTAGCGGGAGGTCAAGAGACCCAGTACTTC. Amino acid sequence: CASSLLAGGQETQYF.